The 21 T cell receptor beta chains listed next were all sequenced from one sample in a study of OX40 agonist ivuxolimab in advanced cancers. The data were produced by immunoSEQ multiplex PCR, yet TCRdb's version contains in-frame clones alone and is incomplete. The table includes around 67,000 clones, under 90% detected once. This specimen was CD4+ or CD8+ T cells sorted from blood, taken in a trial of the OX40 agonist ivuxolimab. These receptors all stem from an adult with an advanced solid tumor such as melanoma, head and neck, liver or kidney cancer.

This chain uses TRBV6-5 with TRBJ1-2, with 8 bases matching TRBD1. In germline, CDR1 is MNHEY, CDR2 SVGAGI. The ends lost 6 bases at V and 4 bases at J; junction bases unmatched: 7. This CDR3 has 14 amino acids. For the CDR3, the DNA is TGTGCCAGCAGGGCGACAGGGGAAGGCTATGGCTACACCTTC. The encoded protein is CASRATGEGYGYTF.

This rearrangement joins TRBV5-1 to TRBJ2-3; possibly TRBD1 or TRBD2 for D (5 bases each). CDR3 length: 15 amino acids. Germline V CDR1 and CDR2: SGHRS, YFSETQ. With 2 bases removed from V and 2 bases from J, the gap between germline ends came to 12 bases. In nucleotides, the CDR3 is TGCGCCAGCAGCTTCCTCGGGACCGCCACAGATACGCAGTATTTT. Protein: CASSFLGTATDTQYF.

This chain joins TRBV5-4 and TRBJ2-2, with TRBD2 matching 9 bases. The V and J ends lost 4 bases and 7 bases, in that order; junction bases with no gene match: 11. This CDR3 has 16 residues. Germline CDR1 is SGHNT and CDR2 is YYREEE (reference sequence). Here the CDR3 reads CASSGGSSGANGELFF. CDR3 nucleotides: TGTGCCAGCAGCGGAGGGTCTAGCGGGGCGAACGGGGAGCTGTTTTTT.

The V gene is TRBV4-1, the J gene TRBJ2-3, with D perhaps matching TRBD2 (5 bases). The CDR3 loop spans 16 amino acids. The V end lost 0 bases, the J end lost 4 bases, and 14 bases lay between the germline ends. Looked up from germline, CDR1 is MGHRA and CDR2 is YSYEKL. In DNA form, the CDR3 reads TGCGCCAGCAGCCAAGATTGGAGAGGGTACGCAGATACGCAGTATTTT. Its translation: CASSQDWRGYADTQYF.

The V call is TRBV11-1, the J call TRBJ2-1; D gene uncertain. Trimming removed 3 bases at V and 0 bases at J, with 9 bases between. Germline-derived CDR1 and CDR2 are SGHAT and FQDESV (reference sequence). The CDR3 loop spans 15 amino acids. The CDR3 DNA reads TGTGCCAGCAGCTTCAGGCGGAGCTCCTACAATGAGCAGTTCTTC. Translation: CASSFRRSSYNEQFF.

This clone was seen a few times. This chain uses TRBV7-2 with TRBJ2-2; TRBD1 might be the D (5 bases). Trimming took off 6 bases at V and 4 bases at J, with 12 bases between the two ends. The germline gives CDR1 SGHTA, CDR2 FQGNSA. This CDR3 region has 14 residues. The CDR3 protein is CASSLKGVTGELFF. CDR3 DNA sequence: TGTGCCAGCAGTCTAAAAGGGGTCACCGGGGAGCTGTTTTTT.

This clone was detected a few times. CDR3 coding DNA: TGCGCCAGCAGCTTGCTGAGGCTCAATGAGCAGTTCTTC. Residues: CASSLLRLNEQFF. This rearrangement joins TRBV5-1 to TRBJ2-1; D ambiguous. Germline CDR1 reads SGHRS; CDR2 reads YFSETQ. V lost 1 base and J lost 6, with 8 bases in between. The CDR3 contains 13 residues. Combining the CDR3 with reference TRBV5-1 and TRBJ2-1 gives the whole variable domain KAGVTQTPRYLIKTRGQQVTLSCSPISGHRSVSWYQQTPGQGLQFLFEYFSETQRNKGNFPGRFSGRQFSNSRSEMNVSTLELGDSALYLCASSLLRLNEQFFGPGTRLTVL.

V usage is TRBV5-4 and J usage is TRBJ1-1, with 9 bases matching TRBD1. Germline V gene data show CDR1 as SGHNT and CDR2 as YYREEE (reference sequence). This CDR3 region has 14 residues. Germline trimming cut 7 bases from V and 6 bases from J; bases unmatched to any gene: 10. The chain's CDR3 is CASFYRDRVAEAFF. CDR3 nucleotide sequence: TGTGCCAGCTTTTACCGGGACAGGGTGGCTGAAGCTTTCTTT.

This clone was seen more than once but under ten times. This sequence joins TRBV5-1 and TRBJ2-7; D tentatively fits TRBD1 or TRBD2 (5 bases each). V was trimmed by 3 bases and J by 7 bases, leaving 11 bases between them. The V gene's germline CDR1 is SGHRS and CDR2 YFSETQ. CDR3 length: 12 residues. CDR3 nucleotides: TGCGCCAGCAGCTCGACAGCGGTTGAGCAGTACTTC. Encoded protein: CASSSTAVEQYF.

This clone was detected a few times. The CDR3 here is CASSSGNPQVVQFF. Written as DNA, the CDR3 is TGTGCCAGCAGCTCGGGGAACCCCCAGGTAGTGCAGTTCTTC. The V and J genes are TRBV7-9 and TRBJ2-1, with D possibly being TRBD2 (5 bases). This CDR3 contains 14 residues. CDR1 SEHNR and CDR2 FQNEAQ come from the germline V gene (reference sequence). V lost 4 bases and J lost 12, with 19 bases in between.

CDR3 nucleotide sequence: TGTGCCTGGAGCTTACAGGGGGCGGGGGAGACCCAGTACTTC. It codes for CAWSLQGAGETQYF. This chain joins TRBV30 and TRBJ2-5, with TRBD1 matching over 9 bases. With 3 bases clipped from V and 5 bases from J, the junction kept 7 bases outside the gene matches. CDR1 is GTSNPN, CDR2 SVGIG, per germline (reference sequence). The CDR3 spans 14 residues.

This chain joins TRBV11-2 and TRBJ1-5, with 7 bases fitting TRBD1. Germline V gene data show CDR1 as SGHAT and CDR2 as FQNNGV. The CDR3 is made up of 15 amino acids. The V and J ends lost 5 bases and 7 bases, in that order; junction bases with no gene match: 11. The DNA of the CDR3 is TGTGCCAGCAGCGAAGGTGACAGGGATTGGCAGCCCCAGCATTTT. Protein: CASSEGDRDWQPQHF.

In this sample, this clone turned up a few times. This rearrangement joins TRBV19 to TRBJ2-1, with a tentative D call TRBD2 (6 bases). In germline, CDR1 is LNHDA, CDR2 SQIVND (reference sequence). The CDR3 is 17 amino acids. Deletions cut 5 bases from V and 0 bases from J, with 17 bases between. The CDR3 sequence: CASSPTGLGGSYNEQFF. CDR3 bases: TGTGCCAGTAGTCCCACGGGCCTCGGGGGCTCCTACAATGAGCAGTTCTTC.

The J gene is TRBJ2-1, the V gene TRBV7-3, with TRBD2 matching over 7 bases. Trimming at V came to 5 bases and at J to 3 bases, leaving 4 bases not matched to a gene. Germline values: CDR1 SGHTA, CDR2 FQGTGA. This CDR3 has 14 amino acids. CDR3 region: CASSIAGLYNEQFF. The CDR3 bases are TGTGCCAGCAGCATAGCGGGTCTCTACAATGAGCAGTTCTTC.

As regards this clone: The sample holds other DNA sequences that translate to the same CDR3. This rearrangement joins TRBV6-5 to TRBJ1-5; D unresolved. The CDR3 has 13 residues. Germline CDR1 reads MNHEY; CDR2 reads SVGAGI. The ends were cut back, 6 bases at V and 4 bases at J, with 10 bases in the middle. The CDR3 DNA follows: TGTGCCAGCAGCCTCCAGCAAAATCAGCCCCAGCATTTT. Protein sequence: CASSLQQNQPQHF.

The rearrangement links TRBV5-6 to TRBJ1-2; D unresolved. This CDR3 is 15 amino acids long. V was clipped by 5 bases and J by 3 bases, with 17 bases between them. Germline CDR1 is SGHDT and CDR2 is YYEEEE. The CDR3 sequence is CASSYTGKEDYGYTF. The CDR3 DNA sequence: TGTGCCAGCAGTTACACCGGGAAAGAGGACTATGGCTACACCTTC.

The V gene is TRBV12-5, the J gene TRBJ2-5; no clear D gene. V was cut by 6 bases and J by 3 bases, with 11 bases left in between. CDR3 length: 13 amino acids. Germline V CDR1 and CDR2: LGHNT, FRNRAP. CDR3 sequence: CASGFRWEETQYF. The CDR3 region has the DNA TGTGCTAGTGGCTTCAGGTGGGAAGAGACCCAGTACTTC.

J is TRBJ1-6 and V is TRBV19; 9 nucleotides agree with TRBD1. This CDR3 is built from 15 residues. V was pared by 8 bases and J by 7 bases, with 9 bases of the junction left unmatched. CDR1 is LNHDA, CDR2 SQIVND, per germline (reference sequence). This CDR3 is CASSLVGQGNSPLHF. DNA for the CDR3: TGTGCCAGTTCATTGGTGGGACAGGGAAATTCACCCCTCCACTTT.

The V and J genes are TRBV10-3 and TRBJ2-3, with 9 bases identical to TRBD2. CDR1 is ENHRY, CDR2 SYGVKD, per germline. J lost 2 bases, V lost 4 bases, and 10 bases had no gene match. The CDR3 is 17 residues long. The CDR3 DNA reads TGTGCCATCAGTGGGGGTAATAGCGGGGGATACACAGATACGCAGTATTTT. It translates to CAISGGNSGGYTDTQYF.

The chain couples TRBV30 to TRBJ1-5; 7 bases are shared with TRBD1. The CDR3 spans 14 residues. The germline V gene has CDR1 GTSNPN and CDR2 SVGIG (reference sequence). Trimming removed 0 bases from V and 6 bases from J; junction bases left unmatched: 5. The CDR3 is CAWSVAGGGQPQHF. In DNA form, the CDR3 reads TGTGCCTGGAGTGTAGCAGGGGGGGGTCAGCCCCAGCATTTT.

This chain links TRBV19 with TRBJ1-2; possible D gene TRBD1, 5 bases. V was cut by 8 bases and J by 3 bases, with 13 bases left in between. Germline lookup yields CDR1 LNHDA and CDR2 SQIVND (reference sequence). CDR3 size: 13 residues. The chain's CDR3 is CASRRDGDYGYTF. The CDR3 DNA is TGTGCCAGTCGAAGGGACGGGGACTATGGCTACACCTTC.